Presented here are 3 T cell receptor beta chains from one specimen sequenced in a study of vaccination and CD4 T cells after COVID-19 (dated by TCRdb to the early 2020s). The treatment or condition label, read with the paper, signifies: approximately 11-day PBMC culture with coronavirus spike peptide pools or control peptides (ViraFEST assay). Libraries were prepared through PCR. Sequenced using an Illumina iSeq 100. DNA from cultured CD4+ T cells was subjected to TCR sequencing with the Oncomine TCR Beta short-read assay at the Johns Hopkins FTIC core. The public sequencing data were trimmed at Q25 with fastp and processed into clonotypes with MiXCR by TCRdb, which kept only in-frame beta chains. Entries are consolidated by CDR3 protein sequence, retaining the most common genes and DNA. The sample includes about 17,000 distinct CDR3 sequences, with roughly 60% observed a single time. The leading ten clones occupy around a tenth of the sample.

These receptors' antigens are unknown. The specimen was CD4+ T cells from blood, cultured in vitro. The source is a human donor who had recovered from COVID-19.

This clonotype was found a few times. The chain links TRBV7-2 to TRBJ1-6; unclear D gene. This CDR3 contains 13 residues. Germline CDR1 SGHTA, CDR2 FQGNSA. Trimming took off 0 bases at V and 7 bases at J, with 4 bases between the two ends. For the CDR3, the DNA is TGTGCCAGCAGCTTAGCTATGAATTCACCCCTCCACTTT. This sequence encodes CASSLAMNSPLHF.

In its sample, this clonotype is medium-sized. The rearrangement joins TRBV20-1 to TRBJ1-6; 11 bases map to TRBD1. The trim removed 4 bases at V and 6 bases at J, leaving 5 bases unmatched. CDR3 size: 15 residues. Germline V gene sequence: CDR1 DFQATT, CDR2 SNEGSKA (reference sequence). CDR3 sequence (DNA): TGCAGTGCTATCGTTGGGACAGGGGGTAATTCACCCCTCCACTTT. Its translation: CSAIVGTGGNSPLHF.

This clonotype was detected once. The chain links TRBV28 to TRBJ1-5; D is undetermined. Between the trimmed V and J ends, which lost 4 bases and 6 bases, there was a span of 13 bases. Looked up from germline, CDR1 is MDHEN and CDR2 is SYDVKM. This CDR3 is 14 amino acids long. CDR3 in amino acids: CASSSTSPGQPQHF. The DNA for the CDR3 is TGTGCCAGCAGTTCGACGTCGCCGGGTCAGCCCCAGCATTTT.